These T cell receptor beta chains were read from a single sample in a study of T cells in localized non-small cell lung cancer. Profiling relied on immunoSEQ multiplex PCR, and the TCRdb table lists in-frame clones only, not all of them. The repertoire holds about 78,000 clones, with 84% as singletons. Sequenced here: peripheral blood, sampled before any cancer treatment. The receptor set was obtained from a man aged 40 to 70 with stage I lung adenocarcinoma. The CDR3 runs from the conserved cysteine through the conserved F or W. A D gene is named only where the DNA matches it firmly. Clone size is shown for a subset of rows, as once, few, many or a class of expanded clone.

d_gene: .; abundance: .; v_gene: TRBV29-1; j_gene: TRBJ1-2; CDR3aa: CSDEDSRKYGYTF; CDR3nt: TGCAGTGACGAAGACTCCCGGAAATATGGCTACACCTTC
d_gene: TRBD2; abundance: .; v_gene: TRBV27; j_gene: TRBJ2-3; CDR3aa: CASSTRLAGGSDTQYF; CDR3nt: TGTGCCAGCAGTACCCGACTAGCGGGGGGTTCAGATACGCAGTATTTT
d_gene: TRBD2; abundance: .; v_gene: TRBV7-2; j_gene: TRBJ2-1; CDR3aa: CASSLGSGSYNEQFF; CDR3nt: TGTGCCAGCAGCTTAGGTAGCGGGTCCTACAATGAGCAGTTCTTC
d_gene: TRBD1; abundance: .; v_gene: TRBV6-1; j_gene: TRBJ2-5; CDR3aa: CASILPGQYQETQYF; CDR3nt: TGTGCCAGCATCTTACCGGGACAGTACCAAGAGACCCAGTACTTC
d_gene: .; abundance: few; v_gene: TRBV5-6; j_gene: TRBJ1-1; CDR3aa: CASSLLNTEAFF; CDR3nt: TGTGCCAGCAGCTTGTTGAACACTGAAGCTTTCTTT
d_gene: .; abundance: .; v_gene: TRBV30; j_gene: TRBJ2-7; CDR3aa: CACELRAHEQYF; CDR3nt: TGTGCCTGCGAACTCCGGGCCCACGAGCAGTACTTC
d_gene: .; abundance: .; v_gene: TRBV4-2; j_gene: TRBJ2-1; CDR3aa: CASRQVLEVSEQFF; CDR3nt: TGTGCCAGCAGACAAGTATTGGAGGTCAGTGAGCAGTTCTTC
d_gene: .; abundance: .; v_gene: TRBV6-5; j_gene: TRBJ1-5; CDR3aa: CASSMVKGFNQPQHF; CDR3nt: TGTGCCAGCAGTATGGTAAAGGGCTTTAATCAGCCCCAGCATTTT
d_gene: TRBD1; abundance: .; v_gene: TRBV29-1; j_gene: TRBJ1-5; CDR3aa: CSVGTAHQPQHF; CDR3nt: TGCAGCGTAGGGACAGCGCATCAGCCCCAGCATTTT
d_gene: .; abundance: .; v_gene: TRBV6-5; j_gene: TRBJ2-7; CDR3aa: CASSRPGLGPYEQYF; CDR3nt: TGTGCCAGCAGTAGACCGGGACTGGGACCCTACGAGCAGTACTTC
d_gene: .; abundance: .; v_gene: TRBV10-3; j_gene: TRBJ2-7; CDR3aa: CAISEFTGGDEQYF; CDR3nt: TGTGCCATCAGTGAGTTCACAGGGGGGGACGAGCAGTACTTC
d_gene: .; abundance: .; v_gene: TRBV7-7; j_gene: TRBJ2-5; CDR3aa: CASSLAVREETQYF; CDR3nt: TGTGCTAGCAGCTTAGCGGTCAGGGAAGAGACCCAGTACTTC
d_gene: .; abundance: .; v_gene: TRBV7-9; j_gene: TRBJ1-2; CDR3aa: CASSSHLDGNYGYTF; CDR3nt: TGTGCCAGCAGCTCCCATCTGGACGGTAACTATGGCTACACCTTC
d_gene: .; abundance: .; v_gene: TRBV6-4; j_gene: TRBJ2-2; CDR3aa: CASSTKQGAGELFF; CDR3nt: TGTGCCAGCAGTACAAAACAGGGAGCCGGGGAGCTGTTTTTT
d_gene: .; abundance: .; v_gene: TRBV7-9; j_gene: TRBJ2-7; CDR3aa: CASSLVAVSTGEQYF; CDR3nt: TGTGCCAGCAGCTTAGTGGCAGTGTCTACCGGCGAGCAGTACTTC
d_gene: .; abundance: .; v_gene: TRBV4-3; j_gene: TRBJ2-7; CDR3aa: CASSQDPGTYEQYF; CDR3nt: TGCGCCAGCAGCCAAGATCCAGGAACCTACGAGCAGTACTTC
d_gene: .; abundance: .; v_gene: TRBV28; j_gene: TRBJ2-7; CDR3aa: CASSRAVSYEQYF; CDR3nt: TGTGCCAGCAGTCGAGCAGTCTCCTACGAGCAGTACTTC
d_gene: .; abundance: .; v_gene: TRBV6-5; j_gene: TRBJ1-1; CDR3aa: CASSFTSNTEAFF; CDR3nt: TGTGCCAGCAGCTTCACATCGAACACTGAAGCTTTCTTT
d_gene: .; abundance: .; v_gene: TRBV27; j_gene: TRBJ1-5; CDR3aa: CASSLTYSNQPQHF; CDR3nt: TGTGCCAGCAGTTTAACCTATAGCAATCAGCCCCAGCATTTT
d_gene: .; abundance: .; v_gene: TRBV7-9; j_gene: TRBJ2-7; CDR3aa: CASSLTTSVGQYF; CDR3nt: TGTGCCAGCAGCTTAACCACGTCGGTTGGGCAGTACTTC
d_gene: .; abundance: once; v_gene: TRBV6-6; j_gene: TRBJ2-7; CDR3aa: CASSYSPRAYEQYF; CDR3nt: TGTGCCAGCAGTTACTCCCCCAGGGCCTACGAGCAGTACTTC
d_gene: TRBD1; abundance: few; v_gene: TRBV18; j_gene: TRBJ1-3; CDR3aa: CASSPSTGTVDTIYF; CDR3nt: TGTGCCAGCTCACCAAGCACCGGGACAGTTGACACCATATATTTT
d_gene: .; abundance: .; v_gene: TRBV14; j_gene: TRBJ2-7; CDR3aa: CASSLLTVDEQYF; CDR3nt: TGTGCCAGCAGCCTCCTAACTGTCGACGAGCAGTACTTC
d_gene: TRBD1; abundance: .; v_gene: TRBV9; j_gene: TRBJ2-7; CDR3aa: CASSVGTGAYEQYF; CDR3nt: TGTGCCAGCAGCGTAGGGACAGGTGCCTACGAGCAGTACTTC
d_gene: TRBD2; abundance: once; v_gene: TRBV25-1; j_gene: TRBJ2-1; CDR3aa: CASSDRGRVFGEQFF; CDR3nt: TGTGCCAGCAGTGACCGTGGGAGGGTGTTTGGTGAGCAGTTCTTC
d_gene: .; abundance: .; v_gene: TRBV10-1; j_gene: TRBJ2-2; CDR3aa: CASSEAAPGELFF; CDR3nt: TGCGCCAGCAGTGAAGCGGCGCCCGGGGAGCTGTTTTTT
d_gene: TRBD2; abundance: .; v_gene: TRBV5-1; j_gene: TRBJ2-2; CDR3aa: CASSPLGLAGVLGELFF; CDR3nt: TGCGCCAGCAGCCCTCTCGGACTAGCGGGGGTGCTCGGGGAGCTGTTTTTT
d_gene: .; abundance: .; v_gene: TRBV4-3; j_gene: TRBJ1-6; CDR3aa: CASSQDDGPLGYPLHF; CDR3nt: TGCGCCAGCAGCCAAGATGACGGGCCCCTCGGGTATCCCCTCCACTTT
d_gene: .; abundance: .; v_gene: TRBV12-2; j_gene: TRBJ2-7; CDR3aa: CASRLAFRVPGYEQYF; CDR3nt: TGTGCAAGTCGCTTAGCGTTTCGGGTACCAGGCTACGAGCAGTACTTC
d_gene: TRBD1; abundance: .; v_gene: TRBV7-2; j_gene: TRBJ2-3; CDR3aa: CASSSIAGTGTSTDTQYF; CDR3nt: TGTGCCAGCAGCTCGATTGCCGGGACAGGGACTAGCACAGATACGCAGTATTTT
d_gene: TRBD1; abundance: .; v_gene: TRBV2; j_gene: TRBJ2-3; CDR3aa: CASMGQGADTQYF; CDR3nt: TGTGCCAGCATGGGACAGGGTGCAGATACGCAGTATTTT
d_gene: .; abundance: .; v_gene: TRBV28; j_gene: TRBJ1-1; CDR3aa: CASSSPGAMNTEAFF; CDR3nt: TGTGCCAGCAGCTCTCCAGGGGCCATGAACACTGAAGCTTTCTTT
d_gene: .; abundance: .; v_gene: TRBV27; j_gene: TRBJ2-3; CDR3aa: CASRIVGSDTQYF; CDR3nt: TGTGCCAGCAGGATAGTTGGATCAGATACGCAGTATTTT
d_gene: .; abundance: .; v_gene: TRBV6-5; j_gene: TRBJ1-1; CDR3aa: CASSYKEGLNTEAFF; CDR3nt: TGTGCCAGCAGTTACAAGGAGGGATTGAACACTGAAGCTTTCTTT
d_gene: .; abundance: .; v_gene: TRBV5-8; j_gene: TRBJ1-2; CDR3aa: CASRLTAVYGYTF; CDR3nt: TGTGCCAGCAGGTTGACAGCGGTCTATGGCTACACCTTC
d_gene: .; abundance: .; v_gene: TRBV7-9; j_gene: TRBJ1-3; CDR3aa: CASSLEDTIYF; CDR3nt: TGTGCCAGCAGCTTAGAGGACACCATATATTTT
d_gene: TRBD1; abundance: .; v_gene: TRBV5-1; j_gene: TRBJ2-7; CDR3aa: CASTLGLTGGYEQYF; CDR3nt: TGCGCCAGCACCCTGGGCCTGACAGGGGGCTACGAGCAGTACTTC
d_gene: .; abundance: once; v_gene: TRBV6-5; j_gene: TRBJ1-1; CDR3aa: CASRKGRVPEAFF; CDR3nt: TGTGCCAGCAGAAAAGGGAGGGTCCCTGAAGCTTTCTTT
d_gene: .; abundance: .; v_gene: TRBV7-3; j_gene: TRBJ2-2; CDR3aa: CASSFSDGELFF; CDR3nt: TGTGCCAGCAGCTTTAGTGACGGGGAGCTGTTTTTT
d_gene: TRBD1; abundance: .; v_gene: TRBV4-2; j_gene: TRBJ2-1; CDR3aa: CASSQDTGQVYNEQFF; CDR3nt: TGTGCCAGCAGCCAAGACACCGGACAGGTCTACAATGAGCAGTTCTTC
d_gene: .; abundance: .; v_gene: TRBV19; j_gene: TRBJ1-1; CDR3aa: CASRPTEKNTEAFF; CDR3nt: TGTGCCAGTCGACCGACGGAAAAGAACACTGAAGCTTTCTTT
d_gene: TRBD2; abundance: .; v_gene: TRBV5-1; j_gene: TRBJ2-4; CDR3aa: CASSLTSGGAKNIQYF; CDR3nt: TGCGCCAGCAGCCTAACTAGCGGGGGGGCAAAAAACATTCAGTACTTC
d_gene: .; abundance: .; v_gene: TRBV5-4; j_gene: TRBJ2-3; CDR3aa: CASSSDLGADTQYF; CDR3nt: TGTGCCAGCAGCTCAGACCTGGGGGCAGATACGCAGTATTTT
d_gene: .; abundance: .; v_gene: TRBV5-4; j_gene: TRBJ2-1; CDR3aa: CASSLQGLSSREQFF; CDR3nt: TGTGCCAGCAGCTTGCAGGGGTTATCATCTAGGGAGCAGTTCTTC
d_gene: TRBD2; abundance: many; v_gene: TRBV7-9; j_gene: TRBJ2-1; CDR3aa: CASSLGTSGVDEQFF; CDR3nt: TGTGCCAGCAGCTTAGGGACTAGCGGGGTCGATGAGCAGTTCTTC
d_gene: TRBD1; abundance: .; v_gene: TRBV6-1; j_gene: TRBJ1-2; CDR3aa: CASRGGRGNGYTF; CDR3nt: TGTGCCAGCAGAGGGGGCAGAGGGAATGGCTACACCTTC
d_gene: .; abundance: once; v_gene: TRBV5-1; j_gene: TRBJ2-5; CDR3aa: CASSSTGQQETQYF; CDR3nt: TGCGCCAGCAGCTCTACCGGGCAACAAGAGACCCAGTACTTC
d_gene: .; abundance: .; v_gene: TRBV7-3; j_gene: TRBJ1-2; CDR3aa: CASSSVGGYGYTF; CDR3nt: TGTGCCAGCAGCTCCGTCGGGGGCTATGGCTACACCTTC
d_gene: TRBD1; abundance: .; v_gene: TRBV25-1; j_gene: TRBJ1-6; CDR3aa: CASSGTGDRSPLHF; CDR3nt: TGTGCCAGCAGTGGGACAGGGGATCGTTCACCCCTCCACTTT
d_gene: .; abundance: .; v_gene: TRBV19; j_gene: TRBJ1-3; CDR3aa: CASMGIYSGNTIYF; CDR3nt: TGTGCCAGTATGGGCATTTACTCTGGAAACACCATATATTTT
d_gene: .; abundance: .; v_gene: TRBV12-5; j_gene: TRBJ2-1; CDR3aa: CASGLVWSNEQFF; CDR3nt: TGTGCTAGTGGTTTGGTATGGTCTAATGAGCAGTTCTTC
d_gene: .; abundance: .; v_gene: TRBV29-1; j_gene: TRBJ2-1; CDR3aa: CSQAQYSSNEQFF; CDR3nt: TGCAGCCAAGCGCAGTACTCCTCTAATGAGCAGTTCTTC
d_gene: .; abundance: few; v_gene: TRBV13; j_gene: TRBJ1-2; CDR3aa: CASSLKGLYGYTF; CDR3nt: TGTGCCAGCAGCTTAAAGGGTTTGTATGGCTACACCTTC